This T cell receptor (beta chain) was recovered during a study of CD8 T cells in ankylosing spondylitis (dated by TCRdb to 2016 to 2017). About the study as a whole: To find TCR variants linked to disease, the study profiled T cell receptor beta repertoires in ankylosing spondylitis patients and healthy donors. In total, the full study cohort was made up of roughly 100 healthy donors and 25 ankylosing spondylitis patients. Peripheral blood was sampled, and synovial fluid was additionally collected from ankylosing spondylitis patients.

The investigation overall reported the following: The disease-linked clones had a CD8+ phenotype and were found at relatively low frequencies in peripheral blood. Significant enrichment of the disease-linked clones was reported in matched synovial fluid samples from ankylosing spondylitis patients. Some TCR beta motif variants had previously been reported in synovial fluid and blood of reactive arthritis patients, which suggested common disease-initiation mechanisms. A TCR beta motif of several highly homologous amino acid variants appeared characteristic of blood from ankylosing spondylitis patients.

With regard to this clonotype: This clone's antigen is unknown. Base qualities are missing; no much larger clone stands one base away.

The data were produced on an Illumina HiSeq 2500. Quantitative 5'-RACE with molecular barcodes was the method used to prepare the TCR beta libraries. In the paper's pipeline: Disease-linked TCR variants were identified with a new computational method built on a probabilistic model of VDJ rearrangement. TCRdb reran the public reads through fastp at Q25 and MiXCR, keeping productive beta chains. Rows are combined by CDR3 protein, so each entry shows the most common genes and DNA. The V and J calls follow TCRdb's processing rather than the paper's. Present in this sample are around 770,000 distinct CDR3 sequences, 19% of which were seen just once. The top ten clonotypes cover 15% to 20% of the sample. Based on the germline V gene, the CDR1 and CDR2 sequences are SNHLY and FYNNEI. The junction shows trimming of 7 bases on V and 1 base on J, and the gene matches do not reach 12 bases of it. From the cysteine through the phenylalanine, the CDR3 covers 16 amino acids. Here the CDR3 DNA is all that survives: 48 bases in frame from base 1.

This TCR derives from a male donor with ankylosing spondylitis. The sample taken for sequencing was blood, either unsorted or a sorted T cell fraction (not recorded which). The rearrangement joined TRBV2 to TRBJ2-7; 8 of the junction bases match TRBD1. The DNA reads as follows: TGTGCCAGCACCGGGACAGGCCGTCCTTATTCCTACGAGCAGTACTTC. Translated, it gives CASTGTGRPYSYEQYF.